The 5 T cell receptor beta chains listed next were all sequenced from one sample in a study of blood T cell repertoires in COVID-19. Using immunoSEQ multiplex PCR, the repertoire was profiled, and TCRdb retains in-frame clones only, with some absent. The sample contains approximately 170,000 clones, roughly nine tenths of which appear only once. Source material: peripheral blood. The receptor source for this set is a woman between 70 and 85 years old with acute or convalescent COVID-19.

The chain is built from TRBV11-2 and TRBJ2-7; no clear D gene. The CDR3 has 13 amino acids. CDR1 and CDR2 (germline): SGHAT, FQNNGV. Deletions cut 2 bases from V and 3 bases from J, with 8 bases between. The CDR3 sequence is CASSLTVYYEQYF. For the CDR3, the DNA is TGTGCCAGCAGCTTAACGGTATACTACGAGCAGTACTTC.

The V call is TRBV6-1, the J call TRBJ2-3; D gene ambiguous. CDR3 length: 12 amino acids. CDR1 is MNHNS, CDR2 SASEGT, per germline. The V and J ends lost 3 bases and 3 bases respectively, with 4 bases between them. The CDR3 sequence is CASSDVTDTQYF. As DNA, the CDR3 is TGTGCCAGCAGTGACGTGACAGATACGCAGTATTTT.

The chain recombines TRBV5-6 with TRBJ1-5, with D possibly being TRBD1 (6 bases). This CDR3 has 15 amino acids. V lost 1 base, J lost 2 bases, and 10 bases lay in between. Looked up from germline, CDR1 is SGHDT and CDR2 is YYEEEE. The CDR3 DNA reads as TGTGCCAGCAGCTTGCGGGGGGCTGGCAATCAGCCCCAGCATTTT. The encoded protein is CASSLRGAGNQPQHF.

The chain joins TRBV7-6 to TRBJ2-5, with TRBD1 as a possible D gene (6 bases). V was pared by 8 bases and J by 4 bases, with 14 bases between. CDR3 length equals 13 residues. Germline-derived CDR1 and CDR2 are SGHVS and FNYEAQ. CDR3 coding DNA: TGTGCCAGCCAACCTGGGGGCTTAGAGACCCAGTACTTC. Translating it yields CASQPGGLETQYF.

The rearrangement links TRBV14 to TRBJ2-7; unclear D gene. Germline V gene data show CDR1 as SGHDN and CDR2 as FVKESK. The CDR3 sequence is 14 residues long. V shed 0 bases and J shed 3 bases, with 9 bases lying between them. The chain's CDR3 is CASSQERRSYEQYF. CDR3 coding DNA: TGTGCCAGCAGCCAAGAAAGAAGGAGCTACGAGCAGTACTTC.